These 29 T cell receptor beta chains originate from one sample sequenced in a study of tumor T cells in aggressive B-cell lymphoma. Profiled with immunoSEQ multiplex PCR; TCRdb holds only in-frame clones, not every one. This sample has around 4,500 clones, with roughly 80% found just once. What was sequenced was tumor tissue. These receptors were obtained from an adult with diffuse large B cell lymphoma.

This chain uses TRBV27 with TRBJ1-5, with 8 bases matching TRBD1. Germline V CDR1 and CDR2: MNHEY, SMNVEV (reference sequence). The CDR3 has 14 residues. The J segment lost 5 bases and the V segment lost 6 bases, leaving 6 bases of the junction unmatched. The CDR3 DNA reads TGTGCCAGCAGCAACGGACAGGGCGATCAGCCCCAGCATTTT. As protein: CASSNGQGDQPQHF.

Here the CDR3 reads CASSSADRANYGYTF. The CDR3 nucleotides read TGTGCCAGCAGCTCCGCAGACAGGGCGAACTATGGCTACACCTTC. The chain has TRBV7-3 and TRBJ1-2; 7 nucleotides align to TRBD1. Germline V gene data show CDR1 as SGHTA and CDR2 as FQGTGA. The CDR3 sequence is 15 residues long. The trim removed 4 bases at V and 2 bases at J, leaving 7 bases unmatched.

The CDR3 sequence: CASSLGGAGRETQYF. In DNA, the CDR3 is TGTGCCAGCAGCTTAGGAGGTGCGGGGAGGGAGACCCAGTACTTC. The genes are TRBV7-9 and TRBJ2-5; the D gene is possibly TRBD2 (6 bases). The CDR3 sequence is 15 residues long. V dropped 1 base and J dropped 5 bases, with 14 bases sitting between them. Per germline, CDR1 SEHNR and CDR2 FQNEAQ (reference sequence).

The V and J genes are TRBV27 and TRBJ1-2, with TRBD1 as a possible D gene (6 bases). Trimming shortened V by 6 bases and J by 2 bases, and 19 bases separated the two germline ends. Germline V gives CDR1 MNHEY, CDR2 SMNVEV (reference sequence). The CDR3 has 16 amino acids. The CDR3 coding sequence is TGTGCCAGCAGACCCCAAGGGGGGGCGAGGAACTATGGCTACACCTTC. Protein product: CASRPQGGARNYGYTF.

The chain is built from TRBV18 and TRBJ1-3; possibly TRBD1 for D (5 bases). V was shortened by 4 bases and J by 4 bases, with 14 bases between the two germline ends. This CDR3 region has 15 residues. CDR1 is KGHSH and CDR2 is LQKENI in the germline V gene. This CDR3 is CASSRTTGLGNTIYF. The CDR3 DNA reads TGTGCCAGCTCACGGACCACAGGTCTCGGAAACACCATATATTTT.

This chain uses TRBV5-1 with TRBJ2-7; D uncertain. In germline, CDR1 is SGHRS, CDR2 YFSETQ. This CDR3 contains 12 residues. Trimming took off 4 bases at V and 0 bases at J, with 5 bases between the two ends. The CDR3 loop reads CASSVSSYEQYF. As DNA, the CDR3 is TGCGCCAGCAGCGTTAGCTCCTACGAGCAGTACTTC.

This chain links TRBV14 with TRBJ1-5; D gene unclear. V lost 4 bases, J lost 6 bases, and 7 bases lay in between. This CDR3 has 12 residues. The germline V gene has CDR1 SGHDN and CDR2 FVKESK. CDR3 bases: TGTGCCAGCAGCCTCCCCTTTCAGCCCCAGCATTTT. It yields the protein CASSLPFQPQHF.

V and J are TRBV14 and TRBJ1-3, with a tentative D call TRBD1 (5 bases). Trimming removed 4 bases from V and 0 bases from J, with 10 bases in between. Germline loops: CDR1 SGHDN, CDR2 FVKESK. The CDR3 covers 15 residues. This CDR3 reads CASSPGGVSGNTIYF. CDR3 DNA: TGTGCCAGCAGCCCGGGGGGGGTCTCTGGAAACACCATATATTTT.

Only a few counts were recorded for this clone. V is TRBV19 and J is TRBJ2-2; 12 bases are shared with TRBD1. CDR3 length equals 15 residues. With V trimmed by 4 bases and J by 6 bases, 3 bases remained unmatched. Germline V gives CDR1 LNHDA, CDR2 SQIVND (reference sequence). CDR3 sequence: CASSKGTGGPGELFF. The DNA of the CDR3 is TGTGCCAGTAGTAAGGGGACAGGGGGCCCCGGGGAGCTGTTTTTT.

For the CDR3, the DNA is TGTGCCAGCAGCGCCCGACTAGCGGGAGAGCGGGAGACCCAGTACTTC. Protein: CASSARLAGERETQYF. The chain employs TRBV9 and TRBJ2-5, with TRBD2 identical over 12 bases. CDR3 length: 16 amino acids. J was trimmed by 5 bases and V by 3 bases; bases with no gene match: 8. The germline V gene has CDR1 SGDLS and CDR2 YYNGEE.

This chain links TRBV28 with TRBJ1-1; D call uncertain. Germline CDR1 is MDHEN and CDR2 is SYDVKM. The CDR3 covers 12 residues. Trimming removed 2 bases from V and 7 bases from J, with 8 bases in between. CDR3 sequence: CASSLTLIEAFF. CDR3 nucleotide sequence: TGTGCCAGCAGTTTAACACTAATTGAAGCTTTCTTT.

The V and J genes are TRBV21-1 and TRBJ1-4; the table names TRBD1, a call not compared with the DNA. TRBV21-1 is flagged as a pseudogene. This CDR3 has 19 residues. CDR3 sequence: CASSKGFGSLGQANEKLFF. Written as DNA, the CDR3 is TGTGCCAGCAGCAAAGGGTTCGGCTCCTTGGGGCAGGCTAATGAAAAACTGTTTTTT.

The chain joins TRBV5-6 to TRBJ1-1; 10 nucleotides agree with TRBD1. The CDR3 is 16 residues long. The V segment lost 0 bases and the J segment 4 bases; nucleotides outside the gene matches: 6. CDR1 SGHDT and CDR2 YYEEEE come from the germline V gene. The CDR3: CASSLDSWTGGTEAFF. In DNA, the CDR3 is TGTGCCAGCAGCTTGGACTCGTGGACAGGGGGCACTGAAGCTTTCTTT.

The chain links TRBV7-7 to TRBJ2-1, with D perhaps matching TRBD2 (7 bases). This CDR3 contains 15 residues. Trimming shortened V by 5 bases and J by 7 bases, and 18 bases separated the two germline ends. CDR1 is SSHAT, CDR2 FNYEAQ, per germline (reference sequence). The CDR3 loop reads CASSEGGTPGNEQFF. The DNA for the CDR3 is TGTGCCAGCAGCGAGGGGGGGACCCCGGGGAATGAGCAGTTCTTC.

The J gene is TRBJ1-1, the V gene TRBV5-1; D perhaps matches TRBD1 (6 bases). The CDR3 has 15 amino acids. Germline assignment: CDR1 SGHRS and CDR2 YFSETQ. The V gene lost 2 bases and the J gene lost 2 bases, with 13 bases spanning the gap. The CDR3, as DNA: TGCGCCAGCAGCTTCGTGGAGACAGGTAACACTGAAGCTTTCTTT. As protein: CASSFVETGNTEAFF.

The chain links TRBV28 to TRBJ2-1; TRBD1 matches 8 bases. After removal of 2 bases from V and 15 bases from J, the junction contained 9 bases not matched to a gene. CDR3 length: 13 residues. Germline CDR1 and CDR2: MDHEN and SYDVKM. CDR3 in DNA: TGTGCCAGCAGTTTAACGGACAGGGAATTTAGGTTCTTC. Translating gives CASSLTDREFRFF.

This rearrangement joins TRBV28 to TRBJ1-5, with 7 bases identical to TRBD1. CDR3 length: 15 residues. V shed 2 bases, J shed 4 bases, and the junction held 5 bases outside the gene matches. Germline CDR1 reads MDHEN; CDR2 reads SYDVKM. The DNA for the CDR3 is TGTGCCAGCAGTTTAGGGACAGTCTTGAATCAGCCCCAGCATTTT. Translation: CASSLGTVLNQPQHF.

The rearrangement links TRBV9 to TRBJ2-1; D is ambiguous. Germline CDR1 is SGDLS and CDR2 is YYNGEE. V lost 1 base, J lost 8 bases, and 7 bases lay in between. CDR3 length: 12 residues. In nucleotides, the CDR3 is TGTGCCAGCAGCGTAAACCGGGATGAGCAGTTCTTC. Translation: CASSVNRDEQFF.

This clone was counted only a few times. This chain connects TRBV5-1 to TRBJ1-2; D is possibly TRBD1 (6 bases). Germline V gives CDR1 SGHRS, CDR2 YFSETQ. The CDR3 consists of 19 residues. V was clipped by 3 bases and J by 2 bases, with 26 bases between them. The CDR3 loop reads CASSSGSRDTYNSNYGYTF. The CDR3 nucleotides are TGCGCCAGCAGCTCGGGTTCCCGGGACACCTATAATTCCAACTATGGCTACACCTTC.

The chain links TRBV11-2 to TRBJ1-1, with D uncertain. This CDR3 has 13 residues. From germline, CDR1 is SGHAT and CDR2 FQNNGV. Trimming left V 5 bases short and J 0 bases short, with 7 bases between. The CDR3 is CASSRRLNTEAFF. CDR3 DNA sequence: TGTGCCAGCAGCCGCAGGTTGAACACTGAAGCTTTCTTT.

This clone was recorded a few times. The rearrangement joins TRBV11-2 to TRBJ1-6; D is possibly TRBD1 (6 bases). V shed 6 bases and J shed 4 bases, with 19 bases lying between them. Looked up from germline, CDR1 is SGHAT and CDR2 is FQNNGV. The length of the CDR3 is 17 residues. As DNA, the CDR3 is TGTGCCAGCAGTCTAGGGGGAGACAGTCTTTATAATTCACCCCTCCACTTT. Protein product: CASSLGGDSLYNSPLHF.

The CDR3 region is CASSLGPTSRGPNYGYTF. The CDR3, as DNA: TGCGCCAGCAGCTTGGGCCCTACCTCTAGGGGTCCTAACTATGGCTACACCTTC. This chain links TRBV5-1 with TRBJ1-2, with D possibly matching TRBD1 (5 bases). The CDR3 loop spans 18 amino acids. Looked up from germline, CDR1 is SGHRS and CDR2 is YFSETQ. Trimming pared 0 bases from V and 0 bases from J, leaving 18 bases between.

The chain carries TRBV7-9 and TRBJ1-5, with D maybe TRBD1 (6 bases). The length of the CDR3 is 16 residues. V was trimmed by 1 base and J by 0 bases, leaving 10 bases between them. Looked up from germline, CDR1 is SEHNR and CDR2 is FQNEAQ (reference sequence). The DNA for the CDR3 is TGTGCCAGCAGCTTAGTACCGGACAGTAGCAATCAGCCCCAGCATTTT. This encodes CASSLVPDSSNQPQHF.

V gene TRBV29-1 combines with J gene TRBJ1-2; D gene ambiguous. This CDR3 spans 11 amino acids. Trimming removed 4 bases at V and 5 bases at J, with 8 bases between. Germline V lookup: CDR1 SQVTM, CDR2 ANQGSEA. CDR3 sequence (DNA): TGCAGCGTTGTGGAAGCGTATGGCTACACCTTC. Translating it yields CSVVEAYGYTF.

The V and J genes are TRBV10-1 and TRBJ2-5; no reliable D call. The J call may be in error: the DNA end matches TRBJ2-7 better. Germline V CDR1 and CDR2: WNHNN, SYGVQD (reference sequence). CDR3 size: 11 residues. The CDR3 DNA follows: TGCGCCAGCAGTACCGTCTACGAGCAGTACTTC. Amino acid sequence: CASSTVYEQYF.

This clone was observed a single time. Other DNA sequences within the sample encode an identical CDR3. The chain links TRBV27 to TRBJ2-5; 15 bases are a match to TRBD2. The length of the CDR3 is 15 residues. After removal of 6 bases from V and 2 bases from J, the junction contained 1 base not matched to a gene. CDR1 is MNHEY, CDR2 SMNVEV, per germline (reference sequence). The CDR3 loop is CASRGLAGGQETQYF. CDR3 sequence (DNA): TGTGCCAGCAGGGGACTAGCGGGAGGTCAAGAGACCCAGTACTTC.

The chain couples TRBV28 to TRBJ1-3; the D is unclear. The CDR3 is made up of 14 amino acids. The germline V gene has CDR1 MDHEN and CDR2 SYDVKM. The V and J ends lost 4 bases and 0 bases respectively, with 7 bases between them. The CDR3 sequence is CASSSQYSGNTIYF. The CDR3 region has the DNA TGTGCCAGCAGTTCACAGTACTCTGGAAACACCATATATTTT.

This rearrangement joins TRBV5-4 to TRBJ2-3; D is uncertain. There are 15 residues in the CDR3. Germline V CDR1 and CDR2: SGHNT, YYREEE (reference sequence). The ends were cut back, 1 base at V and 3 bases at J, with 12 bases in the middle. The DNA for the CDR3 is TGTGCCAGCAGCTTGACAGTCACCGGTACAGATACGCAGTATTTT. It specifies CASSLTVTGTDTQYF.

This clone occurred a few times. The chain carries TRBV11-2 and TRBJ2-5, with 11 bases that match TRBD2. In germline, CDR1 is SGHAT, CDR2 FQNNGV. This CDR3 is 15 amino acids long. V trimming: 5 bases; J trimming: 0 bases; junction bases outside the gene matches: 2. This CDR3 is CASSPLAGDQETQYF. As DNA, the CDR3 is TGTGCCAGCAGCCCACTAGCGGGAGACCAAGAGACCCAGTACTTC.